The 32 T cell receptor beta chains below come from one sample, sequenced in a study of cytomegalovirus exposure and HLA in healthy donors. Produced via immunoSEQ multiplex PCR; TCRdb's table is partial and in-frame only. The table lists 70,000 to 75,000 clones, roughly 93% of them singletons. Specimen: PBMCs. The receptors originated from a young woman in good health and CMV-seropositive.

This clone was recorded once. The chain uses TRBV5-1 and TRBJ2-3, with D unresolved. This CDR3 has 15 residues. Deletions cut 0 bases from V and 2 bases from J, with 10 bases between. CDR1 and CDR2 (germline): SGHRS, YFSETQ. CDR3 loop: CASSLVLEYTDTQYF. CDR3 sequence (DNA): TGCGCCAGCAGCTTGGTTCTTGAGTACACAGATACGCAGTATTTT.

The chain links TRBV7-6 to TRBJ2-1, with D maybe TRBD1 (5 bases). This CDR3 spans 15 amino acids. Trimming shortened V by 1 base and J by 0 bases, and 7 bases separated the two germline ends. The germline V gene has CDR1 SGHVS and CDR2 FNYEAQ. Written as DNA, the CDR3 is TGTGCCAGCAGCTTAGGTACAGGCTCCTACAATGAGCAGTTCTTC. This codes for CASSLGTGSYNEQFF.

The rearrangement uses TRBV11-2 and TRBJ2-7, with 9 bases identical to TRBD1. The CDR3 loop spans 14 amino acids. CDR1 and CDR2 from the germline V gene are SGHAT and FQNNGV. V trimming: 6 bases; J trimming: 5 bases; junction bases outside the gene matches: 8. The CDR3 spells CASRPGTGHNEQYF. The CDR3 bases are TGTGCCAGCAGACCCGGGACAGGGCACAACGAGCAGTACTTC.

A single count supports this clone. The chain is built from TRBV7-9 and TRBJ2-1; D is unclear. The CDR3 contains 12 residues. Germline values: CDR1 SEHNR, CDR2 FQNEAQ (reference sequence). The V end was cut by 5 bases, the J end by 4 bases, with 6 bases between. Here the CDR3 reads CASSPRYNEQFF. The CDR3 DNA sequence: TGTGCCAGCAGCCCCAGGTACAATGAGCAGTTCTTC.

The chain links TRBV28 to TRBJ2-5, with TRBD2 identical over 11 bases. V was pared by 2 bases and J by 4 bases, with 9 bases of the junction left unmatched. Germline V CDR1 and CDR2: MDHEN, SYDVKM. CDR3 length: 17 amino acids. Here the CDR3 reads CASSLGSGRAEGETQYF. CDR3 sequence (DNA): TGTGCCAGCAGTTTAGGTAGCGGGAGGGCCGAGGGAGAGACCCAGTACTTC.

The rearrangement links TRBV19 to TRBJ2-5, with 7 bases aligning to TRBD1. Per the germline V gene, CDR1 is LNHDA and CDR2 is SQIVND (reference sequence). The V gene end was trimmed by 4 bases and the J gene end by 1 base; junction bases not matched to a gene: 3. The CDR3 is 14 residues long. The CDR3 DNA follows: TGTGCCAGTAGTAGACAGGGTAGCCAAGAGACCCAGTACTTC. The encoded protein is CASSRQGSQETQYF.

J is TRBJ2-3 and V is TRBV7-9; tentatively, D is TRBD2 (6 bases). V gave up 4 bases and J gave up 2 bases, with 16 bases separating them. This CDR3 comprises 16 residues. CDR1 and CDR2 from the germline V gene are SEHNR and FQNEAQ (reference sequence). CDR3 DNA sequence: TGTGCCAGCAGCTCGAGGTCGGCGGGGATCACAGATACGCAGTATTTT. As protein: CASSSRSAGITDTQYF.

CDR3 amino acids: CASSIQGSGYNEQFF. The CDR3 DNA reads TGTGCCAGCAGTATACAGGGCTCGGGGTACAATGAGCAGTTCTTC. V usage is TRBV27 and J usage is TRBJ2-1; D is perhaps TRBD1 (6 bases). The V and J ends lost 5 bases and 4 bases respectively, with 15 bases between them. Germline V gives CDR1 MNHEY, CDR2 SMNVEV (reference sequence). This CDR3 region has 15 residues.

The chain has TRBV5-1 and TRBJ2-3; D is possibly TRBD2 (5 bases). The germline V gene has CDR1 SGHRS and CDR2 YFSETQ. CDR3 length: 15 residues. V was cut by 0 bases and J by 2 bases, with 10 bases left in between. The CDR3 spells CASSLVGRSTDTQYF. The CDR3 DNA sequence: TGCGCCAGCAGCTTGGTGGGGAGATCCACAGATACGCAGTATTTT.

The chain links TRBV28 to TRBJ2-7, with D maybe TRBD1 (6 bases). This CDR3 has 14 residues. Germline-derived CDR1 and CDR2 are MDHEN and SYDVKM. V lost 4 bases and J 2 bases, leaving 12 bases between the germline ends. The CDR3 coding sequence is TGTGCCAGCAGTTCTTGGACAGCAACCTACGAGCAGTACTTC. Translation: CASSSWTATYEQYF. Drawing the rest from reference TRBV28 and TRBJ2-7, the complete variable domain is DVKVTQSSRYLVKRTGEKVFLECVQDMDHENMFWYRQDPGLGLRLIYFSYDVKMKEKGDIPEGYSVSREKKERFSLILESASTNQTSMYLCASSSWTATYEQYFGPGTRLTVT.

V and J are TRBV30 and TRBJ1-1; D is undetermined. The length of the CDR3 is 13 residues. The V and J ends lost 4 bases and 1 base respectively, with 10 bases between them. In germline, CDR1 is GTSNPN, CDR2 SVGIG (reference sequence). In DNA, the CDR3 is TGTGCCTGGAATGCGGCGGCGAACACTGAAGCTTTCTTT. It yields the protein CAWNAAANTEAFF.

The chain combines TRBV10-1 with TRBJ2-2; D may be TRBD1 (6 bases). The CDR3 contains 15 residues. Germline V gene lookup returns CDR1 WNHNN and CDR2 SYGVQD (reference sequence). V was shortened by 2 bases and J by 8 bases, with 15 bases between the two germline ends. CDR3 sequence (DNA): TGCGCCAGCAGTGAGACAGGGTCCCCCATAGGGGAGCTGTTTTTT. As protein: CASSETGSPIGELFF.

The sample holds one count of this clone. The chain employs TRBV18 and TRBJ2-3; D possibly corresponds to TRBD1 (5 bases). V was shortened by 3 bases and J by 6 bases, with 13 bases between the two germline ends. CDR1 is KGHSH and CDR2 is LQKENI in the germline V gene. CDR3 size: 14 residues. The CDR3 sequence: CASSPQGMSDTQYF. The DNA of the CDR3 is TGTGCCAGCTCACCCCAGGGAATGTCCGATACGCAGTATTTT.

The chain has TRBV6-1 and TRBJ2-5, with 7 bases aligning to TRBD1. The ends lost 7 bases at V and 1 base at J; junction bases unmatched: 3. This CDR3 has 13 amino acids. Germline values: CDR1 MNHNS, CDR2 SASEGT. The CDR3 loop reads CASNDRAQETQYF. DNA of the CDR3: TGTGCCAGCAATGACAGGGCCCAAGAGACCCAGTACTTC.

The rearrangement joins TRBV6-5 to TRBJ1-1, with a tentative D call TRBD1 (6 bases). Deletions cut 6 bases from V and 5 bases from J, with 19 bases between. This CDR3 is 15 amino acids long. Germline lookup yields CDR1 MNHEY and CDR2 SVGAGI. CDR3 sequence (DNA): TGTGCCAGCAGGCCCGACAGGTCCCCGAGGACTGAAGCTTTCTTT. Translating gives CASRPDRSPRTEAFF.

The genes are TRBV10-1 and TRBJ2-3, with a weak D call TRBD1 (5 bases). The ends were cut back, 3 bases at V and 4 bases at J, with 14 bases in the middle. This CDR3 region has 15 residues. Per the germline V gene, CDR1 is WNHNN and CDR2 is SYGVQD (reference sequence). CDR3 residues: CASSERQSGPDTQYF. The CDR3 DNA reads as TGCGCCAGCAGTGAACGCCAATCAGGGCCAGATACGCAGTATTTT.

The chain uses TRBV27 and TRBJ1-1; D gene ambiguous. This CDR3 has 15 amino acids. The germline gives CDR1 MNHEY, CDR2 SMNVEV (reference sequence). Trimming cost V 0 bases and J 0 bases, with 8 bases left between them. CDR3 sequence reads: CASSLSAGMNTEAFF. In nucleotides, the CDR3 is TGTGCCAGCAGTTTATCGGCAGGAATGAACACTGAAGCTTTCTTT.

This chain's CDR3 is CAIKRGVNQETQYF. CDR3 in DNA: TGTGCCATAAAGCGGGGGGTAAACCAAGAGACCCAGTACTTC. The chain couples TRBV28 to TRBJ2-5; 9 bases are a match to TRBD2. Germline V gene sequence: CDR1 MDHEN, CDR2 SYDVKM. CDR3 length: 14 residues. J gave up 0 bases and V 10 bases, and 6 bases lay outside the gene matches.

J is TRBJ2-2 and V is TRBV19; 8 bases line up with TRBD1. V trimming: 7 bases; J trimming: 6 bases; junction bases outside the gene matches: 4. This CDR3 is 13 amino acids long. Looked up from germline, CDR1 is LNHDA and CDR2 is SQIVND (reference sequence). The CDR3 reads CASNPDRAGELFF. The CDR3 nucleotides read TGTGCCAGTAATCCGGACAGGGCCGGGGAGCTGTTTTTT.

The chain links TRBV7-2 to TRBJ1-1; 10 bases match TRBD1. CDR1 and CDR2 from the germline V gene are SGHTA and FQGNSA. The CDR3 runs to 14 residues. V gave up 5 bases and J gave up 5 bases; unmatched junction bases: 5. The CDR3 loop is CASSLDRGQTEAFF. The CDR3 DNA reads TGTGCCAGCAGCCTCGACAGGGGGCAGACTGAAGCTTTCTTT. Full variable domain (missing parts from reference TRBV7-2 and TRBJ1-1): GAGVSQSPSNKVTEKGKDVELRCDPISGHTALYWYRQSLGQGLEFLIYFQGNSAPDKSGLPSDRFSAERTGGSVSTLTIQRTQQEDSAVYLCASSLDRGQTEAFFGQGTRLTVV.

The chain couples TRBV13 to TRBJ2-6, with TRBD1 identical over 8 bases. The CDR3 is 18 residues long. V lost 4 bases to trimming and J lost 0 bases; unmatched junction nucleotides: 8. CDR1 and CDR2 (germline): PRHDT, FYEKMQ (reference sequence). The CDR3 here is CASSWRQGSFSGANVLTF. Here the CDR3 DNA reads TGTGCCAGCAGCTGGAGACAGGGGTCTTTCTCTGGGGCCAACGTCCTGACTTTC. Combining the CDR3 with reference TRBV13 and TRBJ2-6 gives the whole variable domain AAGVIQSPRHLIKEKRETATLKCYPIPRHDTVYWYQQGPGQDPQFLISFYEKMQSDKGSIPDRFSAQQFSDYHSELNMSSLELGDSALYFCASSWRQGSFSGANVLTFGAGSRLTVL.

The chain links TRBV6-1 to TRBJ1-1; D not certain. This CDR3 comprises 11 residues. The ends were cut back, 8 bases at V and 0 bases at J, with 4 bases in the middle. The germline gives CDR1 MNHNS, CDR2 SASEGT. The CDR3 spells CASFMNTEAFF. DNA of the CDR3: TGTGCCAGCTTCATGAACACTGAAGCTTTCTTT.

The chain links TRBV5-6 to TRBJ2-6; D is unresolved. In germline, CDR1 is SGHDT, CDR2 YYEEEE. Trimming removed 1 base at V and 6 bases at J, with 11 bases between. This CDR3 spans 15 amino acids. The CDR3 DNA reads TGTGCCAGCAGCTTGTTGGGCGTAGAGGCCAACGTCCTGACTTTC. This sequence encodes CASSLLGVEANVLTF.

This clone occurred a few times. The V call is TRBV5-1, the J call TRBJ1-2, with D uncertain. The CDR3 is 15 amino acids. Germline V gene sequence: CDR1 SGHRS, CDR2 YFSETQ. V lost 0 bases and J 2 bases, leaving 11 bases between the germline ends. CDR3 DNA sequence: TGCGCCAGCAGCTTGGTCGGGGAAGAGAACTATGGCTACACCTTC. Translated, it gives CASSLVGEENYGYTF.

In the case of this clone: A junction boundary mismatches the germline segment, possibly from a read error. This sequence joins TRBV7-7 and TRBJ1-1; the D is unclear. Per germline, CDR1 SSHAT and CDR2 FNYEAQ (reference sequence). The CDR3 runs 13 residues. Written as DNA, the CDR3 is TGTGCTAGCAGCCCGATAGAGAACACTGAAGCTTTCTTT. Amino acid sequence: CASSPIENTEAFF.

This clone has a single count. This chain joins TRBV27 and TRBJ2-7, with TRBD1 matching 10 bases. This CDR3 is 15 amino acids long. Trimming cost V 7 bases and J 6 bases; bases outside gene matches: 12. Per the germline V gene, CDR1 is MNHEY and CDR2 is SMNVEV (reference sequence). CDR3 bases: TGTGCCAGCAAAGTGGGGGGACAGGGGAAAATCGAGCAGTACTTC. Encoded protein: CASKVGGQGKIEQYF.

This clone was counted once. J is TRBJ2-3 and V is TRBV10-1; 9 nucleotides line up with TRBD1. This CDR3 comprises 16 residues. V was clipped by 6 bases and J by 3 bases; unmatched bases: 10. Germline CDR1 WNHNN, CDR2 SYGVQD (reference sequence). CDR3 sequence: CASRESGTGKTDTQYF. The CDR3 DNA reads as TGCGCCAGCAGGGAATCCGGGACAGGGAAAACAGATACGCAGTATTTT.

V usage is TRBV27 and J usage is TRBJ1-6; 7 bases align to TRBD1. From germline, CDR1 is MNHEY and CDR2 SMNVEV (reference sequence). The V gene end was trimmed by 7 bases and the J gene end by 10 bases; junction bases not matched to a gene: 13. CDR3 size: 15 residues. The CDR3 spells CASTTPDRFNSPLHF. The CDR3 bases are TGTGCCAGCACCACCCCGGACAGGTTTAACTCACCCCTCCACTTT.

V gene TRBV2 combines with J gene TRBJ1-2; 8 bases line up with TRBD1. Germline lookup yields CDR1 SNHLY and CDR2 FYNNEI. The CDR3 is 12 residues long. V was pared by 8 bases and J by 4 bases, with 3 bases of the junction left unmatched. CDR3 loop: CASQDRVYGYTF. DNA for the CDR3: TGTGCCAGCCAGGACAGGGTCTATGGCTACACCTTC. Based on the CDR3 plus reference TRBV2 and TRBJ1-2, the full variable domain is EPEVTQTPSHQVTQMGQEVILRCVPISNHLYFYWYRQILGQKVEFLVSFYNNEISEKSEIFDDQFSVERPDGSNFTLKIRSTKLEDSAMYFCASQDRVYGYTFGSGTRLTVV.

The chain links TRBV6-6 to TRBJ2-2, with a possible D match to TRBD1 (5 bases). The CDR3 spans 14 residues. Germline assignment: CDR1 MNHNY and CDR2 SVGAGI (reference sequence). V was shortened by 4 bases and J by 5 bases, with 11 bases between the two germline ends. In DNA, the CDR3 is TGTGCCAGCAGTTTATCGACAGCGACCGGGGAGCTGTTTTTT. Translating it yields CASSLSTATGELFF.

The chain uses TRBV5-4 and TRBJ2-1; 9 bases fit TRBD2. CDR1 and CDR2 (germline): SGHNT, YYREEE (reference sequence). This CDR3 comprises 15 residues. J lost 3 bases, V lost 0 bases, and 1 base had no gene match. This CDR3 is CASSLASGIYNEQFF. CDR3 in DNA: TGTGCCAGCAGCTTGGCTAGCGGGATCTACAATGAGCAGTTCTTC.

The J gene is TRBJ2-1, the V gene TRBV18, with D possibly matching TRBD2 (6 bases). This CDR3 spans 15 amino acids. The germline gives CDR1 KGHSH, CDR2 LQKENI. V gave up 6 bases and J gave up 1 base, with 13 bases separating them. CDR3 DNA sequence: TGTGCCAGCTCCCCCAGGGAGGAGTCCTACAATGAGCAGTTCTTC. It is translated as CASSPREESYNEQFF.